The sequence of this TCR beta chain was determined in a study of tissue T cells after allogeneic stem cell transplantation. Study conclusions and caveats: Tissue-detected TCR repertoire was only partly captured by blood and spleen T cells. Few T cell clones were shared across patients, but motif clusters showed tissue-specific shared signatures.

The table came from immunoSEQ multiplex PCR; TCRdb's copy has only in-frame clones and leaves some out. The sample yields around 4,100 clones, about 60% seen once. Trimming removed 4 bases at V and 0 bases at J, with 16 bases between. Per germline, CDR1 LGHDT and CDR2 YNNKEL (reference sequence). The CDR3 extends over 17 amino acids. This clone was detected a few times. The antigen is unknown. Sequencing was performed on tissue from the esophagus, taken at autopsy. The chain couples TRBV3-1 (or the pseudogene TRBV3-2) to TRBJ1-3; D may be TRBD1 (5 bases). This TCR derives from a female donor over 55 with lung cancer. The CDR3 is CASSRSQTARSGNTIYF. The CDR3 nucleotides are TGTGCCAGCAGCCGGTCCCAGACAGCCCGCTCTGGAAACACCATATATTTT.